This TCR beta chain came from a study of memory CD4+ T cells and cytomegalovirus serostatus. Broader study findings: The CMV-associated TCR signature appears largely within the CD4+ memory repertoire. CD4+ memory repertoires contained about two fifths of the roughly 160 reported CMV TCRbeta sequences.

The sort gate was single viable CD3+CD4+CD8-CD45RO+ cells for memory CD4+ T cells. Sequencing used immunoSEQ multiplex PCR; TCRdb keeps in-frame clones, though not all of them. The repertoire holds more than 40,000 clones, with over 60% as singletons. The CDR3 length is 14 residues. The germline CDR1 and CDR2 sequences are MNHNS and SASEGT. The ends lost 6 bases at V and 4 bases at J; junction bases unmatched: 6. As to this clone: As yet, its antigen is unknown.

This chain connects TRBV6-1 to TRBJ2-5, with 9 bases matching TRBD1. Sequencing was done on a sample of memory CD4+ T cells from blood. This receptor was identified in an adult in good health and CMV-seronegative. The CDR3 DNA reads as TGTGCCAGCAGGGCGGGACAGGGTACAGAGACCCAGTACTTC. Protein: CASRAGQGTETQYF.